These 23 T cell receptor beta chains share one sample of origin, sequenced in a study of control samples from healthy donors and cancer patients. Produced via immunoSEQ multiplex PCR; TCRdb's table is partial and in-frame only. The sample carries roughly 120,000 clones, around nine tenths recorded once. Sequenced material: blood. The receptors shown here come from a woman in her 70s in good health.

This chain connects TRBV7-2 to TRBJ1-2; weak D call: TRBD1 (5 bases). V gave up 0 bases and J gave up 0 bases, with 8 bases separating them. The CDR3 has 15 amino acids. In germline, CDR1 is SGHTA, CDR2 FQGNSA. CDR3 protein: CASSLAAGTNYGYTF. Here the CDR3 DNA reads TGTGCCAGCAGCTTAGCGGCAGGGACTAACTATGGCTACACCTTC.

The chain links TRBV3-1 (or the pseudogene TRBV3-2) to TRBJ2-1; TRBD2 is a possible D gene (5 bases). Trimming left V 0 bases short and J 0 bases short, with 12 bases between. From germline, CDR1 is LGHDT and CDR2 YNNKEL (reference sequence). The CDR3 loop spans 17 amino acids. CDR3 DNA sequence: TGTGCCAGCAGCCAAGATAACGGGAAACGCTCCTACAATGAGCAGTTCTTC. This gives the protein CASSQDNGKRSYNEQFF.

In its sample, this clone was seen once. The J gene is TRBJ1-1, the V gene TRBV11-2; 9 positions agree with TRBD1. V trimming: 3 bases; J trimming: 4 bases; junction bases outside the gene matches: 6. CDR3 length: 15 amino acids. Germline CDR1 and CDR2: SGHAT and FQNNGV. The CDR3 is CASSFRTGASTEAFF. CDR3 bases: TGTGCCAGCAGCTTCAGGACAGGGGCCAGCACTGAAGCTTTCTTT.

In its sample, this clone was seen once. V usage is TRBV5-5 and J usage is TRBJ2-1; D is perhaps TRBD2 (6 bases). CDR1 SGHKS and CDR2 YYEKEE come from the germline V gene (reference sequence). The CDR3 is made up of 14 amino acids. V lost 1 base to trimming and J lost 8 bases, with 13 bases between them. The CDR3 is CASSLMEGRDEQFF. The CDR3 nucleotides read TGTGCCAGCAGCTTGATGGAGGGGCGCGATGAGCAGTTCTTC.

V and J are TRBV5-1 and TRBJ2-6; either TRBD1 or TRBD2 may supply D (5 bases each). Germline CDR1 SGHRS, CDR2 YFSETQ. This CDR3 has 16 residues. V lost 4 bases and J lost 0, with 11 bases in between. CDR3 amino acids: CASSQGRFSGANVLTF. DNA for the CDR3: TGCGCCAGCAGCCAGGGACGGTTCTCTGGGGCCAACGTCCTGACTTTC.

The chain joins TRBV5-6 to TRBJ2-7; D is tentatively TRBD1 or TRBD2 (5 bases each). CDR1 SGHDT and CDR2 YYEEEE come from the germline V gene. V lost 1 base and J lost 6, with 14 bases in between. The CDR3 has 14 amino acids. The CDR3 nucleotides read TGTGCCAGCAGCTTGTTTTTGGCTGGGGGCGAGCAGTACTTC. It is translated as CASSLFLAGGEQYF.

The chain employs TRBV6-6 and TRBJ1-2; D is possibly TRBD1 (6 bases). The CDR3 runs to 15 residues. Trimming took off 6 bases at V and 6 bases at J, with 20 bases between the two ends. The germline V gene encodes CDR1 MNHNY and CDR2 SVGAGI (reference sequence). The CDR3 loop is CASSTPGAGANGYTF. DNA for the CDR3: TGTGCCAGCAGCACCCCAGGGGCCGGAGCGAATGGCTACACCTTC.

The rearrangement uses TRBV21-1 and TRBJ2-5; the table's TRBD1 call for D was not verified on the DNA. TRBV21-1 is shown as a pseudogene. CDR3 length equals 15 residues. The CDR3, as DNA: TGTGCCAGCAGCCCCGGACAAGCCCCTAAAGAGACCCAGTACTTC. Protein product: CASSPGQAPKETQYF.

This clone showed up just once. The chain has TRBV7-2 and TRBJ1-2; D gene uncertain. The germline CDR1 and CDR2 sequences are SGHTA and FQGNSA. The CDR3 is made up of 14 amino acids. The V and J ends lost 8 bases and 0 bases respectively, with 13 bases between them. This CDR3 reads CASALSTSNYGYTF. In DNA form, the CDR3 reads TGTGCCAGCGCTCTCTCTACCTCTAACTATGGCTACACCTTC.

This sequence joins TRBV25-1 and TRBJ2-3; D is uncertain. V was cut by 1 base and J by 8 bases, with 7 bases left in between. Germline-derived CDR1 and CDR2 are MGHDK and SYGVNS. The CDR3 length is 12 residues. The CDR3 is CASSEFAGTQYF. The CDR3 region has the DNA TGTGCCAGCAGTGAATTCGCTGGTACGCAGTATTTT. The variable domain in full, with the rest retrieved from reference TRBV25-1 and TRBJ2-3, is EADIYQTPRYLVIGTGKKITLECSQTMGHDKMYWYQQDPGMELHLIHYSYGVNSTEKGDLSSESTVSRIRTEHFPLTLESARPSHTSQYLCASSEFAGTQYFGPGTRLTVL.

This rearrangement joins TRBV3-1 (or the pseudogene TRBV3-2) to TRBJ2-3, with 13 positions matching TRBD2. The V gene end was trimmed by 6 bases and the J gene end by 5 bases; junction bases not matched to a gene: 5. The CDR3 covers 15 residues. The V gene's germline CDR1 is LGHDT and CDR2 YNNKEL (reference sequence). Here the CDR3 DNA reads TGTGCCAGCAGTACTAGCGGGGGGGCGAGAGATACGCAGTATTTT. It specifies CASSTSGGARDTQYF.

The chain links TRBV7-3 to TRBJ2-1, with D perhaps being TRBD1 or TRBD2 (7 bases each). Germline V gene data show CDR1 as SGHTA and CDR2 as FQGTGA. This CDR3 region has 16 residues. V was trimmed by 1 base and J by 2 bases, leaving 12 bases between them. CDR3 loop: CASSLIPGGAYNEQFF. The DNA of the CDR3 is TGTGCCAGCAGCTTAATTCCAGGGGGGGCCTACAATGAGCAGTTCTTC.

This sequence joins TRBV4-3 and TRBJ2-3; D unresolved. CDR1 is LGHNA and CDR2 is YSLEER in the germline V gene. V shed 0 bases and J shed 0 bases, with 7 bases lying between them. This CDR3 contains 15 residues. The DNA for the CDR3 is TGCGCCAGCAGCCAAGATCTAGGCAGCACAGATACGCAGTATTTT. It encodes CASSQDLGSTDTQYF.

The chain uses TRBV4-1 and TRBJ2-3; weak D call: TRBD1 (5 bases). Germline lookup yields CDR1 MGHRA and CDR2 YSYEKL. Trimming removed 1 base from V and 2 bases from J, with 13 bases in between. The CDR3 contains 16 residues. CDR3 sequence: CASSQGGPINTDTQYF. CDR3 DNA: TGCGCCAGCAGCCAAGGGGGCCCAATTAACACAGATACGCAGTATTTT.

This clone appeared a few times. The genes are TRBV14 and TRBJ1-1, with D possibly matching TRBD1 (6 bases). Trimming took off 6 bases at V and 3 bases at J, with 11 bases between the two ends. Germline loops: CDR1 SGHDN, CDR2 FVKESK. CDR3 length: 13 residues. CDR3 nucleotides: TGTGCCAGCAGACTGTACAGGGACACTGAAGCTTTCTTT. Translating gives CASRLYRDTEAFF. Based on the CDR3 plus reference TRBV14 and TRBJ1-1, the full variable domain is EAGVTQFPSHSVIEKGQTVTLRCDPISGHDNLYWYRRVMGKEIKFLLHFVKESKQDESGMPNNRFLAERTGGTYSTLKVQPAELEDSGVYFCASRLYRDTEAFFGQGTRLTVV.

The genes are TRBV6-2 or TRBV6-3 and TRBJ1-5; maybe TRBD1 (5 bases). This CDR3 is 15 amino acids long. Germline V lookup: CDR1 MNHEY, CDR2 SVGEGT. The ends were cut back, 6 bases at V and 4 bases at J, with 16 bases in the middle. In nucleotides, the CDR3 is TGTGCCAGCAGCCGTGAGGGGCATAGGAATCAGCCCCAGCATTTT. Translation gives CASSREGHRNQPQHF.

V usage is TRBV5-1 and J usage is TRBJ1-2, with unresolved D. This CDR3 is built from 14 residues. Trimming stripped 6 bases from V and 5 bases from J, with 17 bases between. The germline CDR1 and CDR2 sequences are SGHRS and YFSETQ. This chain's CDR3 is CASTMRGPEYGYTF. In DNA, the CDR3 is TGCGCCAGCACTATGAGAGGGCCGGAATATGGCTACACCTTC.

This chain connects TRBV6-2 or TRBV6-3 to TRBJ1-5, with TRBD1 as a possible D gene (5 bases). Looked up from germline, CDR1 is MNHEY and CDR2 is SVGEGT. V was pared by 4 bases and J by 1 base, with 8 bases between. The CDR3 totals 14 residues. Here the CDR3 DNA reads TGTGCCAGCAGTTGGACAAGGAGCAATCAGCCCCAGCATTTT. Its translation is CASSWTRSNQPQHF.

This chain uses TRBV9 with TRBJ2-7; 10 positions match TRBD1. J gave up 5 bases and V 3 bases, and 8 bases lay outside the gene matches. The germline CDR1 and CDR2 sequences are SGDLS and YYNGEE. The CDR3 extends over 15 amino acids. CDR3 in amino acids: CASSGDRGSGDEQYF. In DNA form, the CDR3 reads TGTGCCAGCAGCGGGGACAGGGGAAGCGGCGACGAGCAGTACTTC.

The CDR3 sequence: CASRTGGPGDTQYF. CDR3 nucleotides: TGTGCCAGCAGGACGGGGGGGCCCGGAGATACGCAGTATTTT. This chain connects TRBV6-5 to TRBJ2-3; 8 positions agree with TRBD2. CDR1 and CDR2 (germline): MNHEY, SVGAGI. The CDR3 runs 14 residues. Trimming at V came to 6 bases and at J to 5 bases, leaving 7 bases not matched to a gene.

Only one count was recorded for this clone. The chain recombines TRBV11-2 with TRBJ2-3; D is possibly TRBD1 or TRBD2 (5 bases each). Trimming stripped 1 base from V and 4 bases from J, with 9 bases between. The CDR3 runs to 14 residues. CDR1 is SGHAT and CDR2 is FQNNGV in the germline V gene. The CDR3 DNA sequence: TGTGCCAGCAGCTTAGGGGGGACCTCAGATACGCAGTATTTT. Its translation is CASSLGGTSDTQYF.

The chain links TRBV6-6 to TRBJ1-5; 7 bases match TRBD1. The CDR3 extends over 12 amino acids. With 5 bases clipped from V and 11 bases from J, the junction kept 6 bases outside the gene matches. Germline loops: CDR1 MNHNY, CDR2 SVGAGI (reference sequence). Here the CDR3 reads CASSTQGQTQHF. CDR3 nucleotides: TGTGCCAGCAGTACACAGGGGCAGACCCAGCATTTT.

This clone showed up just once. CDR3 residues: CASSLKLAGGFMDTGELFF. In DNA form, the CDR3 reads TGTGCCAGCAGCCTCAAACTAGCGGGGGGGTTTATGGACACCGGGGAGCTGTTTTTT. The V and J genes are TRBV27 and TRBJ2-2; 13 bases agree with TRBD2. The CDR3 length is 19 residues. Germline V gives CDR1 MNHEY, CDR2 SMNVEV (reference sequence). The J segment lost 3 bases and the V segment lost 6 bases, leaving 13 bases of the junction unmatched.